This T cell receptor beta chain was identified in a study of CD8 T cells in Susac syndrome. The diagnostic criteria for definite or probable disease, as recently defined, were met by the patients with Susac syndrome. When the RNA was reverse transcribed, random hexamers were used with an input of about 0.5 to 1 ug. TCRdb ran MiXCR on the immunoSEQ multiplex PCR reads and lists one entry per CDR3 protein. The sample has some 96,000 distinct CDR3 sequences, 90% to 95% seen once. The V gene's germline CDR1 is SGHKS and CDR2 YYEKEE (reference sequence). The V gene lost 0 bases and the J gene lost 2 bases, with 9 bases spanning the gap. The CDR3 loop spans 14 amino acids.

The chain carries TRBV5-5 and TRBJ2-7; tentative D call: TRBD1 (5 bases). Sequenced: CD4+ T cells from PBMCs. The receptor was isolated from a human donor with Susac syndrome. CDR3 residues: CASSLAGNTYEQYF. In DNA, the CDR3 is TGTGCCAGCAGCTTGGCAGGGAATACCTACGAGCAGTACTTC.